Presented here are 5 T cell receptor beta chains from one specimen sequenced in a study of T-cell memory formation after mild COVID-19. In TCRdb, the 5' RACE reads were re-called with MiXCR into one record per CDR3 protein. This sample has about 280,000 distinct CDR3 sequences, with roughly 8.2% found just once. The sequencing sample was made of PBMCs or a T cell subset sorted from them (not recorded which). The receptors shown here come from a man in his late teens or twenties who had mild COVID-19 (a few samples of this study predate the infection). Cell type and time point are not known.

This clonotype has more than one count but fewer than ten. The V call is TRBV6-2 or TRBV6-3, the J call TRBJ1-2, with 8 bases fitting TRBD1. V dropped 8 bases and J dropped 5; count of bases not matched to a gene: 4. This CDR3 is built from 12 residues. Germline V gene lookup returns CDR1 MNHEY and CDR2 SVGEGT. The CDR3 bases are TGTGCCAGCTCGGACAGGGATTATGGCTACACCTTC. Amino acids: CASSDRDYGYTF.

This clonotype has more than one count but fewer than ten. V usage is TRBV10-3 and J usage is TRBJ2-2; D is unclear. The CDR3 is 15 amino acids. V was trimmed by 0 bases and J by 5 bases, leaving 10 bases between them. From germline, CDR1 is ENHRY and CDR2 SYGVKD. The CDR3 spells CAISESTGWTGELFF. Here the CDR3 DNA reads TGTGCCATCAGTGAGTCCACCGGTTGGACCGGGGAGCTGTTTTTT.

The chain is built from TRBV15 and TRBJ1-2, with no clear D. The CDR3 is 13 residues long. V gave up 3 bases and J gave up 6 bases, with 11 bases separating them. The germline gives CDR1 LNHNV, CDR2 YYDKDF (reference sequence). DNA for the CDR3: TGTGCCACCAGCAGGTCTGGGCGCAATGGCTACACCTTC. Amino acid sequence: CATSRSGRNGYTF.

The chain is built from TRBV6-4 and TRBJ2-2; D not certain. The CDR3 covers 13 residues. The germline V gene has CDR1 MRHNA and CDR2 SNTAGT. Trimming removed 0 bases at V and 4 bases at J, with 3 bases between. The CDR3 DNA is TGTGCCAGCAGTGACTCGGCCACCGGGGAGCTGTTTTTT. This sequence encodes CASSDSATGELFF.

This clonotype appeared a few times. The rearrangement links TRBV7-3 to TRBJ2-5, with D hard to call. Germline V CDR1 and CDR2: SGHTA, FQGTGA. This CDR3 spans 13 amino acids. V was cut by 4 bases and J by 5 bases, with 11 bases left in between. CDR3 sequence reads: CASSYGWAETQYF. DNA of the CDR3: TGTGCCAGCAGCTACGGATGGGCTGAGACCCAGTACTTC.